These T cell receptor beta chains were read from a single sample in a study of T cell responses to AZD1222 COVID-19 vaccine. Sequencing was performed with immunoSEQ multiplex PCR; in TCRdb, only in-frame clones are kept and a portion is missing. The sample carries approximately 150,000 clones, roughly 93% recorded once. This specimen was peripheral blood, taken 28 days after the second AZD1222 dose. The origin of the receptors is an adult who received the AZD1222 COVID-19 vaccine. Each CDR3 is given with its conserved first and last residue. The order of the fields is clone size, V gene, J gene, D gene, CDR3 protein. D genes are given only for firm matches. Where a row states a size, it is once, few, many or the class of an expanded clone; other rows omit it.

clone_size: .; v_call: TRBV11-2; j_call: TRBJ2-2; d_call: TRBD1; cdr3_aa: CASSPRTGSGELFF
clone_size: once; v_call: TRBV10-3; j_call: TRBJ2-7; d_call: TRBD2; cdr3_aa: CAISESLAGDHEQYF
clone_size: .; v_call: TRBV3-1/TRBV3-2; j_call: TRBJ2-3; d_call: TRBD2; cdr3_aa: CASSPPGLAADTQYF
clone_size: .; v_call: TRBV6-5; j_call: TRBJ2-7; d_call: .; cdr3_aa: CASSLTSQSPYEQYF
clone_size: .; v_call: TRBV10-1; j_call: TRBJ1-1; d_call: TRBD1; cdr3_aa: CASSGTVGDTEAFF
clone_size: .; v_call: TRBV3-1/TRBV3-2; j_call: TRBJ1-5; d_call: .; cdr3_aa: CASSPRGIDQPQHF
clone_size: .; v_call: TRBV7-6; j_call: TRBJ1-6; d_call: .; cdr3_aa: CASSLGRGINSPLHF
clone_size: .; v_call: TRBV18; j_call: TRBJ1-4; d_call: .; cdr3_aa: CASSIYGARDEKLFF
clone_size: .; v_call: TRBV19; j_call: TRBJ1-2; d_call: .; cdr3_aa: CASSSLAWSGGYTF
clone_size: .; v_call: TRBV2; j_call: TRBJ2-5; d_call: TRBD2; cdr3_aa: CASSEGIAGGNAQYF
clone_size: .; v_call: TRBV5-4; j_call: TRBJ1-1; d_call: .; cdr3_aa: CASSLVSPPSEAFF
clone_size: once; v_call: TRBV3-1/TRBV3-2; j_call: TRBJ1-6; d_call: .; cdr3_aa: CASSQDLASLHF
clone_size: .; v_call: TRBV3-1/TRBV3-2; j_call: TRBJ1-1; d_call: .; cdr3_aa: CASSQVIGPSRAFF
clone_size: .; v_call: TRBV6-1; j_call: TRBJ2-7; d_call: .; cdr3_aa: CASSEPAWGSAYEQYF
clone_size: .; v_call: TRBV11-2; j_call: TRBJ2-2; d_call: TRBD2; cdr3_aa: CASSPTSGRGRAGELFF
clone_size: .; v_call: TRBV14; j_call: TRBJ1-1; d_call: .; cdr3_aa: CASSQIGRGGMNTEAFF
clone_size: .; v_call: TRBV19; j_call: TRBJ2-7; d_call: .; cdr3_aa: CASSMGRERGEQYF
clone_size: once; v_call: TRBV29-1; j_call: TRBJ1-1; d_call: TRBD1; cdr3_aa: CSTQQGAATEAFF
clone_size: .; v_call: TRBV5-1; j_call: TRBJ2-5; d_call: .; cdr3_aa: CASSLVPGGRETQYF
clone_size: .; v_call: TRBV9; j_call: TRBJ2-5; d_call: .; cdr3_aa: CASSVHEGPGETQYF
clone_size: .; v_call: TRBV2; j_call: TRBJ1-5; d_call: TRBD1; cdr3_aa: CASSEDRGASQPQHF
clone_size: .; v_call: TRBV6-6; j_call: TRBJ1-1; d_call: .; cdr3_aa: CASSYSADRQAFF
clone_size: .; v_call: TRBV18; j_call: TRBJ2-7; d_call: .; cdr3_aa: CASSPPDGGYEQYF
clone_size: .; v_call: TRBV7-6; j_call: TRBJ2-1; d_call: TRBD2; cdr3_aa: CASRPLAGPYNEQFF
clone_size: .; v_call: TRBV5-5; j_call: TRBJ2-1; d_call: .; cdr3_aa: CASKAGDNSYNEQFF
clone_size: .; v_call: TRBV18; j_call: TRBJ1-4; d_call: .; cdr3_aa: CASSHSGQATNEKLFF
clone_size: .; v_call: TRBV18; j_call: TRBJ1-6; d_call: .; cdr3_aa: CASTTGRSYNSPLHF
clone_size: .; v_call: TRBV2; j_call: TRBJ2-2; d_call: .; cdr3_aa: CASTQGWTGELFF
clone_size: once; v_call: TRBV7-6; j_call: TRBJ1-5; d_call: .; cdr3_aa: CASSLNLGQPQHF
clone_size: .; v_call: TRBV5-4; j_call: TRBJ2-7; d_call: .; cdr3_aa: CASSADIAHEQYF
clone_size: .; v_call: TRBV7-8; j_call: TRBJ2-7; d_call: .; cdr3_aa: CASEGGGYEQYF
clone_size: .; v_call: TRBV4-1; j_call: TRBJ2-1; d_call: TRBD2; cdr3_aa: CASSQEGGGAYNEQFF
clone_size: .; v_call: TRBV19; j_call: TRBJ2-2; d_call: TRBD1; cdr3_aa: CASIDRGRGTGELFF
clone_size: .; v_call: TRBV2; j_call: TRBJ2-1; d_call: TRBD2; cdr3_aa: CASSEAAVAGGYEQFF